The entry that follows covers one TCR beta chain sequence. TCRdb's table, derived via immunoSEQ multiplex PCR, lists solely in-frame clones and lacks some. In the table there are approximately 410,000 clones, just over 85% of which are singletons. In germline, CDR1 is KGHSY, CDR2 FQNENV. With 2 bases clipped from V and 8 bases from J, the junction kept 12 bases outside the gene matches. The CDR3 contains 17 residues. This record comes from a study of blood T cell repertoires in COVID-19. Study in general: Acute and convalescent COVID-19 specimens originated in the United States, Italy and Spain.

The rearrangement joins TRBV16 to TRBJ2-1; 10 positions agree with TRBD2. This clonotype originated in a woman younger than 45 with active or convalescent COVID-19. Sequenced: peripheral blood. The CDR3 reads CASSQASGGGPWHEQFF. CDR3 in DNA: TGTGCCAGCAGCCAAGCGAGCGGGGGGGGGCCGTGGCATGAGCAGTTCTTC.